Listed below are T cell receptor beta chains from one sample, sequenced in a study of human T cells and chemical hapten exposure. TCRdb fed the 5' RACE reads into MiXCR, producing one record per CDR3 protein. This table holds some 150,000 distinct CDR3 sequences, around 4% found once. These receptors came from a female donor in good health. Each CDR3 is given with its conserved first and last residue. D genes are given only for firm matches. For some rows the clone size is stated as once, few or many, or as a class when expanded; others skip it.

d_call,j_call,v_call,clone_size,cdr3_nt,cdr3_aa
NA,TRBJ2-3,TRBV29-1,many,TGCAGCGGTTCACGGGGAGCAGATACGCAGTATTTT,CSGSRGADTQYF
NA,TRBJ1-2,TRBV28,many,TGTGCCAGCAGGCCCCAGGGTTCCCGCTATGTCTATGGCTACACCTTC,CASRPQGSRYVYGYTF
NA,TRBJ1-5,TRBV29-1,many,TGCAGCGTCTCGACGGGGGATCAGCCCCAGCATTTT,CSVSTGDQPQHF
NA,TRBJ2-1,TRBV9,many,TGTGCCAGCAGCGTAGAACACCGCTTTGATGAGCAGTTCTTC,CASSVEHRFDEQFF
NA,TRBJ1-2,TRBV12-3/TRBV12-4,many,TGTGCCAGCAGTTTAGGTACGGGGGCCGATGGCTACACCTTC,CASSLGTGADGYTF
TRBD2,TRBJ2-1,TRBV25-1,many,TGTGCCAGCAGTCCTCGACCGACTAGCGGGGGGAACAATGAGCAGTTCTTC,CASSPRPTSGGNNEQFF
TRBD2,TRBJ2-3,TRBV6-4,many,TGTGCCACTTCAACTAGCGGGGGGGAAGCAGATACGCAGTATTTT,CATSTSGGEADTQYF
TRBD2,TRBJ2-1,TRBV4-3,few,TGCGCCAGCAGCCAAGGAGGTAGCGGGGGGGTCGGTGCCAATGAGCAGTTCTTC,CASSQGGSGGVGANEQFF
NA,TRBJ1-4,TRBV19,few,TGTGCCAGTATGGCTAACAGGGAACAAAATGAAAAACTGTTTTTT,CASMANREQNEKLFF
TRBD1,TRBJ1-5,TRBV4-2,NA,TGTGCCAGCAGCCAAGATATGGGACAGGGCAATCAGCCCCAGCATTTT,CASSQDMGQGNQPQHF
NA,TRBJ2-7,TRBV7-2,many,TGTGCCAGCAGCCCGAGTTGGGGGGGCTGGGCCGAGCAGTACTTC,CASSPSWGGWAEQYF
NA,TRBJ1-3,TRBV7-2,many,TGTGCCAGCAGCGTACAGGCGTTCTCTGGAAACACCATATATTTT,CASSVQAFSGNTIYF
TRBD2,TRBJ2-3,TRBV13,many,TGTGCCAGCAGCCGACTAGCCTCGGGGGGGGCAGCAGATACGCAGTATTTT,CASSRLASGGAADTQYF
NA,TRBJ2-7,TRBV21-1,many,TGTGCCAGCAGCAAATTCGGCCGACCCTACGAGCAGTACTTC,CASSKFGRPYEQYF
NA,TRBJ1-5,TRBV27,many,TGTGCCAGCGCTCAGCCCCAGCATTTT,CASAQPQHF
NA,TRBJ1-5,TRBV28,many,TGTGCCAGCAGAACGGGGGTTGTTAGCAATCAGCCCCAGCATTTT,CASRTGVVSNQPQHF
NA,TRBJ2-5,TRBV29-1,many,TGCAGCGTTGAAGATCTTGCTTTGGACGATCGGGAGACCCAGTACTTC,CSVEDLALDDRETQYF
NA,TRBJ2-5,TRBV7-2,NA,TGTGCCAGCAGCCCCCCACCCGGTTGGGAGACCCAGTACTTC,CASSPPPGWETQYF
TRBD2,TRBJ2-7,TRBV18,many,TGTGCCAGCTCACCAGTCGCGGGGGGGCCTAACGAGCAGTACTTC,CASSPVAGGPNEQYF
TRBD2,TRBJ2-1,TRBV2,many,TGTGCCAGCAGCAAAGAATCTAGCGGGGGTTCATACAATGAGCAGTTCTTC,CASSKESSGGSYNEQFF
NA,TRBJ1-4,TRBV2,many,TGTGCCAGCAGTGAAGTTCCCATGGTGATGAACCCTGAAAAACTGTTTTTT,CASSEVPMVMNPEKLFF
TRBD1,TRBJ2-2,TRBV28,many,TGTGCCAGCAGTTTCGGACAGGGGTTCACCGGGGAGCTGTTTTTT,CASSFGQGFTGELFF
NA,TRBJ1-2,TRBV20-1,many,TGCAGTGCTAGCTCTGGGTTTGTTGGCTACACCTTC,CSASSGFVGYTF
TRBD1,TRBJ1-2,TRBV29-1,many,TGCAGCGTCGGACAGGGCGGCGGCTATGGCTACACCTTC,CSVGQGGGYGYTF
NA,TRBJ1-4,TRBV6-5,many,TGTGCCAGCGATTTGGACGGAATCATGGAAAAACTGTTTTTT,CASDLDGIMEKLFF
NA,TRBJ1-5,TRBV3-1,NA,TGTGCCAGCAGCCAAGTTGGAGGGACCAATCAGCCCCAGCATTTT,CASSQVGGTNQPQHF
NA,TRBJ1-2,TRBV29-1,many,TGCAGCGTTGAGCAGCCTACTAACTATGGCTACACCTTC,CSVEQPTNYGYTF
TRBD2,TRBJ2-3,TRBV4-2,many,TGTGCCAGCAGCCAAGACGGGGGTAGCGGGGGGGCCCTAGATACGCAGTATTTT,CASSQDGGSGGALDTQYF
NA,TRBJ2-1,TRBV20-1,many,TGCAGTGCTCAGAGGGGGGGTTACAATGAGCAGTTCTTC,CSAQRGGYNEQFF
NA,TRBJ1-2,TRBV7-8,many,TGTGCCAGCAGCTTAAAAGCATCTCTCTATGGCTACACCTTC,CASSLKASLYGYTF
TRBD2,TRBJ2-3,TRBV12-3/TRBV12-4,many,TGTGCCAGCAGTTTAGCGCGGGGGACGGGGATCACAGATACGCAGTATTTT,CASSLARGTGITDTQYF
NA,TRBJ1-3,TRBV5-6,many,TGTGCCAGCAGCAGGTTCTCTGGAAACACCATATATTTT,CASSRFSGNTIYF
TRBD1,TRBJ2-7,TRBV5-1,many,TGCGCCAGCAGCCAGGACAGGGTGGGGGAGCAGTACTTC,CASSQDRVGEQYF
NA,TRBJ1-2,TRBV13,many,TGTGCCAGCAGCCCGGGACCGAGCTATGGCTACACCTTC,CASSPGPSYGYTF
NA,TRBJ1-1,TRBV24-1,NA,TGTGCCACCAGTGATTTAGGCGACACTGAAGCTTTCTTT,CATSDLGDTEAFF
NA,TRBJ2-3,TRBV19,many,TGTGCCACCTCCTTACCTAGCACAGATACGCAGTATTTT,CATSLPSTDTQYF
NA,TRBJ2-7,TRBV27,many,TGTGCCAGCAGTTCCGGGACGTCCACCTACGAGCAGTACTTC,CASSSGTSTYEQYF
NA,TRBJ1-1,TRBV11-2,many,TGTGCCAGCAGCTTTGCCGGAATGAACACTGAAGCTTTCTTT,CASSFAGMNTEAFF
NA,TRBJ2-7,TRBV28,many,TGTGCCAGCAGGCGGGACAGATATTACGAGCAGTACTTC,CASRRDRYYEQYF
TRBD1,TRBJ1-4,TRBV12-3/TRBV12-4,few,TGTGCCAGCAGTTCGAGGGGGCAGACTAATGAAAAACTGTTTTTT,CASSSRGQTNEKLFF
NA,TRBJ2-2,TRBV12-3/TRBV12-4,many,TGTGCCAGCAGGGCCCGGAACACCGGGGAGCTGTTTTTT,CASRARNTGELFF